This T cell receptor (beta chain) emerged from a study of cytomegalovirus exposure and HLA in healthy donors. Study-wide results and caveats: Cytomegalovirus status, reportedly, was diagnosed with high specificity and sensitivity by the classifier. Later on, analysis showed that most CMV-associated TCR beta chains appeared to be HLA-restricted.

The CDR3 loop spans 14 amino acids. V lost 3 bases and J lost 4, with 9 bases in between. Germline lookup yields CDR1 MDHEN and CDR2 SYDVKM. As concerns this clone: What it binds is not known.

PCR involved 60 Vbeta and 13 Jbeta primers. Here immunoSEQ multiplex PCR was the method, and the copy in TCRdb shows in-frame clones only, minus some. Seen here are tens of thousands of clones, about two thirds observed once, and the top ten hold about 8%. Material: PBMCs. V is TRBV28 and J is TRBJ2-2; unclear D gene. The source is a man in his 60s in good health and CMV-seronegative. The CDR3 DNA sequence: TGTGCCAGCAGTTTCTTACAGAGCACCGGGGAGCTGTTTTTT. It is translated as CASSFLQSTGELFF.